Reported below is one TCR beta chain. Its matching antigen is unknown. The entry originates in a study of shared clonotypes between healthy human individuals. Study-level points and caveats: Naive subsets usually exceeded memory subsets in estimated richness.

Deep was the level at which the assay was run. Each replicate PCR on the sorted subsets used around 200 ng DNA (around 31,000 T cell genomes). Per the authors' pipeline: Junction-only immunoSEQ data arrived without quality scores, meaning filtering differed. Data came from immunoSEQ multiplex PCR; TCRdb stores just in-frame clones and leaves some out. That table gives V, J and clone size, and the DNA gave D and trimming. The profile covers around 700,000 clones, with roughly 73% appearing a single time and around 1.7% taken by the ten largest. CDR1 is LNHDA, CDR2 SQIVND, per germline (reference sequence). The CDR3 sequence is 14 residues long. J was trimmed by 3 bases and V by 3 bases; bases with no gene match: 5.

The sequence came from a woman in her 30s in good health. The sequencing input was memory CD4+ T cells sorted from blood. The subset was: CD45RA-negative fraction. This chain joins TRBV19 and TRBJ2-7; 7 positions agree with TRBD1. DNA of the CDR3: TGTGCCAGTAGTATGGACAGGAGCAACTACGAGCAGTACTTC. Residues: CASSMDRSNYEQYF. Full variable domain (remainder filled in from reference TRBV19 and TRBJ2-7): DGGITQSPKYLFRKEGQNVTLSCEQNLNHDAMYWYRQDPGQGLRLIYYSQIVNDFQKGDIAEGYSVSREKKESFPLTVTSAQKNPTAFYLCASSMDRSNYEQYFGPGTRLTVT.